The clone carrying this TCR beta chain was counted only a few times. With a J-beta primer mix and a sample-barcoded 5' primer, a second PCR ran about 7 to 12 cycles. TCRdb reprocessed the 5' RACE reads via MiXCR and lists one record per CDR3 protein. The sample holds about 600,000 distinct CDR3 sequences, 40% to 55% seen once. The data derive from a study of blood T cells in healthy people across ages. A minimum of 7 million PBMCs was isolated per sample. The specimen was blood. This receptor was identified in an elderly man in good health.

The CDR3 DNA follows: TGTGCCAGCAGCTCGTCTAGCGGGAGGACCTACGAGCAGTACTTC. Amino acid sequence: CASSSSSGRTYEQYF. V and J are TRBV7-9 and TRBJ2-7; TRBD2 matches 11 bases. J gave up 2 bases and V 4 bases, and 4 bases lay outside the gene matches. The germline CDR1 and CDR2 sequences are SEHNR and FQNEAQ (reference sequence). The CDR3 length is 15 residues.